This T cell receptor beta chain was observed in a study of post-analysis software for immune sequencing data. Study-level information: Relapsing-remitting, secondary progressive and progressive-relapsing forms of multiple sclerosis all featured among disease courses.

V dropped 0 bases and J dropped 1 base, with 9 bases sitting between them. The germline V gene encodes CDR1 SEHNR and CDR2 FQNEAQ (reference sequence). The CDR3 is 16 residues long. Study results and caveats: A significant reduction in normalized Chao1 diversity was observed in multiple sclerosis patients versus controls. Elevated frequency relative to controls characterized several TRBV segments in patients, TRBV5-6, TRBV5-1 and TRBV20-1 among them.

Points on this clonotype: As yet, its antigen is unknown.

Incorporated into the TCR beta cDNA libraries were unique molecular identifiers, which served to reduce PCR and sequencing biases. The authors obtained roughly 0.5 million cDNA molecules from approximately 0.95 to 9.8 million T cells. In TCRdb, the PCR reads were re-called with MiXCR into one record per CDR3 protein. The table includes about 460,000 distinct CDR3 sequences, under 55% detected once. The TCR originated in a girl aged 5-17 years with multiple sclerosis. V and J are TRBV7-9 and TRBJ1-4, with a possible D match to TRBD1 (5 bases). Material for sequencing was blood. Here the CDR3 reads CASSLAGAQTNEKLFF. CDR3 coding DNA: TGTGCCAGCAGCTTAGCAGGGGCCCAAACTAATGAAAAACTGTTTTTT.